What follows are 21 T cell receptor beta chains derived from one specimen sequenced in a study of blood T cell repertoires in COVID-19. TCRdb keeps only in-frame clones here, not all; method: immunoSEQ multiplex PCR. The sample has 55,000 to 75,000 clones; roughly 80% are singletons. Input material: peripheral blood. Source of these receptors: a man at least 80 years old with active or convalescent COVID-19.

The chain recombines TRBV27 with TRBJ2-7; 7 bases fit TRBD2. The CDR3 runs to 12 residues. The germline CDR1 and CDR2 sequences are MNHEY and SMNVEV (reference sequence). With 7 bases clipped from V and 7 bases from J, the junction kept 7 bases outside the gene matches. The CDR3 DNA is TGTGCCAGCATGACGGGGGGTAGGGAGCAGTACTTC. Amino acid sequence: CASMTGGREQYF.

In this sample, this clone turned up a few times. This rearrangement joins TRBV14 to TRBJ2-7; D not certain. Between the trimmed V and J ends, which lost 0 bases and 12 bases, there was a span of 15 bases. Germline loops: CDR1 SGHDN, CDR2 FVKESK. The CDR3 sequence is 13 residues long. The CDR3 nucleotides are TGTGCCAGCAGCCAAGATGCCGGTTCGTTGCGGTACTTC. It yields the protein CASSQDAGSLRYF.

This clone was observed many times. This sequence joins TRBV7-9 and TRBJ1-5; unclear D gene. The CDR3 sequence is 14 residues long. Trimming cost V 5 bases and J 6 bases, with 14 bases left between them. Germline V gene lookup returns CDR1 SEHNR and CDR2 FQNEAQ (reference sequence). The CDR3 nucleotides are TGTGCCAGCAGCCTCGGACCGGGGAGTCAGCCCCAGCATTTT. Encoded protein: CASSLGPGSQPQHF.

This clone was detected only once. The rearrangement joins TRBV19 to TRBJ1-4, with D tentatively TRBD1 (5 bases). The CDR3 totals 14 residues. In germline, CDR1 is LNHDA, CDR2 SQIVND (reference sequence). Deletions cut 2 bases from V and 7 bases from J, with 11 bases between. The CDR3 sequence is CASSIRGRFEKLFF. In DNA form, the CDR3 reads TGTGCCAGTAGTATAAGGGGCAGGTTTGAAAAACTGTTTTTT.

V is TRBV3-1 (or the pseudogene TRBV3-2) and J is TRBJ2-5, with 14 bases fitting TRBD2. CDR3 length: 18 amino acids. Germline CDR1 and CDR2: LGHDT and YNNKEL (reference sequence). V shed 3 bases, J shed 4 bases, and the junction held 10 bases outside the gene matches. The CDR3 is CASSQSGTSGGSRETQYF. The CDR3 bases are TGTGCCAGCAGCCAGTCCGGGACTAGCGGGGGTTCCCGAGAGACCCAGTACTTC.

The CDR3 loop reads CASSSTGNEQYF. The CDR3 region has the DNA TGTGCCAGCAGCTCGACAGGGAACGAGCAGTACTTC. This chain links TRBV7-8 with TRBJ2-7, with TRBD1 matching 7 bases. This CDR3 has 12 residues. Germline assignment: CDR1 SGHVS and CDR2 FQNEAQ. With V trimmed by 4 bases and J by 5 bases, 2 bases remained unmatched. The full variable domain, in which reference TRBV7-8 and TRBJ2-7 provide the parts outside the CDR3, is GAGVSQSPRYKVAKRGQDVALRCDPISGHVSLFWYQQALGQGPEFLTYFQNEAQLDKSGLPSDRFFAERPEGSVSTLKIQRTQQEDSAVYLCASSSTGNEQYFGPGTRLTVT.

The gene calls are TRBV11-2 and TRBJ2-5; 13 bases are shared with TRBD2. The germline gives CDR1 SGHAT, CDR2 FQNNGV. There are 16 residues in the CDR3. With 1 base clipped from V and 5 bases from J, the junction kept 4 bases outside the gene matches. The CDR3, as DNA: TGTGCCAGCAGCTTAGGGACTAGCGGGAGAGGCGAGACCCAGTACTTC. Protein: CASSLGTSGRGETQYF.

The chain recombines TRBV5-1 with TRBJ2-3; 13 nucleotides agree with TRBD2. V lost 4 bases and J lost 5; bases outside the gene matches: 13. There are 18 residues in the CDR3. In germline, CDR1 is SGHRS, CDR2 YFSETQ. CDR3 sequence (DNA): TGCGCCAGCAGCCTCTCCCGGACTAGCGGGGGAAGAGAAGATACGCAGTATTTT. It codes for CASSLSRTSGGREDTQYF.

V usage is TRBV3-1 (or the pseudogene TRBV3-2) and J usage is TRBJ2-3; D is uncertain. V was cut by 5 bases and J by 0 bases, with 6 bases left in between. This CDR3 is built from 13 residues. CDR1 and CDR2 (germline): LGHDT, YNNKEL (reference sequence). The CDR3 DNA is TGTGCCAGCAGCACTTACAGCACAGATACGCAGTATTTT. It yields the protein CASSTYSTDTQYF.

This clone was picked up one time. This rearrangement joins TRBV27 to TRBJ2-2, with 9 bases lining up with TRBD1. Germline V lookup: CDR1 MNHEY, CDR2 SMNVEV (reference sequence). Trimming took 10 bases from V and 5 from J; bases not matched to a gene: 11. CDR3 length equals 15 residues. The CDR3 here is CATRAGTGITGELFF. CDR3 nucleotides: TGTGCCACCCGGGCCGGGACAGGGATTACCGGGGAGCTGTTTTTT.

The chain is built from TRBV11-2 and TRBJ1-2; D might be TRBD1 (5 bases). Germline V gene sequence: CDR1 SGHAT, CDR2 FQNNGV. This CDR3 spans 13 amino acids. Trimming cost V 2 bases and J 9 bases, with 13 bases left between them. The CDR3 region has the DNA TGTGCCAGCAGCTTATTCGGGGGTTTTAGCTACACCTTC. Amino acids: CASSLFGGFSYTF.

V is TRBV29-1 and J is TRBJ2-5, with D hard to call. The CDR3 covers 11 residues. The germline V gene has CDR1 SQVTM and CDR2 ANQGSEA. Trimming took off 7 bases at V and 3 bases at J, with 9 bases between the two ends. CDR3 sequence: CSAKEKETQYF. CDR3 nucleotides: TGCAGCGCCAAGGAGAAAGAGACCCAGTACTTC. Full variable domain (missing parts from reference TRBV29-1 and TRBJ2-5): SAVISQKPSRDICQRGTSLTIQCQVDSQVTMMFWYRQQPGQSLTLIATANQGSEATYESGFVIDKFPISRPNLTFSTLTVSNMSPEDSSIYLCSAKEKETQYFGPGTRLLVL.

This chain links TRBV30 with TRBJ2-1; perhaps TRBD2 as D (6 bases). Germline-derived CDR1 and CDR2 are GTSNPN and SVGIG (reference sequence). Trimming shortened V by 4 bases and J by 7 bases, and 14 bases separated the two germline ends. The CDR3 runs to 13 residues. CDR3 nucleotide sequence: TGTGCCTGGAAACGGGAGCGGATGAATGAGCAGTTCTTC. The encoded protein is CAWKRERMNEQFF.

The gene calls are TRBV29-1 and TRBJ1-1; D is possibly TRBD1 (5 bases). The germline V gene has CDR1 SQVTM and CDR2 ANQGSEA. The CDR3 runs 12 residues. Trimming cost V 4 bases and J 1 base, with 7 bases left between them. CDR3 DNA: TGCAGCGTTGTTCAGGGGAACACTGAAGCTTTCTTT. It encodes CSVVQGNTEAFF.

A single count supports this clone. This chain connects TRBV4-2 to TRBJ2-7; a possible D gene is TRBD1 (5 bases). The V and J ends lost 0 bases and 0 bases respectively, with 9 bases between them. Looked up from germline, CDR1 is LGHNA and CDR2 is YNFKEQ. This CDR3 is 15 amino acids long. CDR3 protein: CASSQEVQGSYEQYF. The CDR3 DNA sequence: TGTGCCAGCAGCCAAGAGGTCCAGGGCTCCTACGAGCAGTACTTC.

The chain links TRBV7-3 to TRBJ2-2, with 15 nucleotides matching TRBD2. The CDR3 is 18 amino acids. J lost 1 base, V lost 5 bases, and 5 bases had no gene match. Germline values: CDR1 SGHTA, CDR2 FQGTGA. CDR3 loop: CASSPGTSGRLNTGELFF. Written as DNA, the CDR3 is TGTGCCAGCAGCCCCGGGACTAGCGGGAGGTTGAACACCGGGGAGCTGTTTTTT.

The genes are TRBV2 and TRBJ1-5; perhaps TRBD1 as D (6 bases). This CDR3 contains 14 residues. V was clipped by 4 bases and J by 7 bases, with 14 bases between them. Germline assignment: CDR1 SNHLY and CDR2 FYNNEI. In nucleotides, the CDR3 is TGTGCCAGCAGTGGTCAGGGGATGATCCAGCCCCAGCATTTT. Translated: CASSGQGMIQPQHF.

The rearrangement links TRBV10-3 to TRBJ1-1; 12 bases agree with TRBD1. V lost 0 bases, J lost 5 bases, and 10 bases stayed unmatched. Germline CDR1 ENHRY, CDR2 SYGVKD. CDR3 length: 18 amino acids. This CDR3 is CAISESGMGQGAKTEAFF. The CDR3 region has the DNA TGTGCCATCAGTGAGTCAGGGATGGGACAGGGGGCGAAAACTGAAGCTTTCTTT.

The chain carries TRBV4-1 and TRBJ1-1; no reliable D call. Germline CDR1 and CDR2: MGHRA and YSYEKL. This CDR3 comprises 11 residues. The germline V and J ends were trimmed by 7 bases and 2 bases, with 5 bases remaining between them. The chain's CDR3 is CASTLNTEAFF. CDR3 in DNA: TGCGCCAGCACCCTAAACACTGAAGCTTTCTTT.

The count of this clone is one. The chain links TRBV2 to TRBJ1-6, with unresolved D. V shed 4 bases and J shed 8 bases, with 18 bases lying between them. Germline loops: CDR1 SNHLY, CDR2 FYNNEI. The CDR3 runs 16 residues. CDR3 coding DNA: TGTGCCAGCAGTGTTGAGGGAGGCAGGATGGATTCACCCCTCCACTTT. Amino acids: CASSVEGGRMDSPLHF.

This chain uses TRBV4-2 with TRBJ2-7, with D possibly TRBD1 on 6 matching bases. The CDR3 consists of 17 residues. V shed 1 base and J shed 4 bases, with 20 bases lying between them. The germline V gene has CDR1 LGHNA and CDR2 YNFKEQ. CDR3 loop: CASSQGRSTGRGYEQYF. DNA for the CDR3: TGTGCCAGCAGCCAAGGTCGCTCGACAGGTAGGGGATACGAGCAGTACTTC.